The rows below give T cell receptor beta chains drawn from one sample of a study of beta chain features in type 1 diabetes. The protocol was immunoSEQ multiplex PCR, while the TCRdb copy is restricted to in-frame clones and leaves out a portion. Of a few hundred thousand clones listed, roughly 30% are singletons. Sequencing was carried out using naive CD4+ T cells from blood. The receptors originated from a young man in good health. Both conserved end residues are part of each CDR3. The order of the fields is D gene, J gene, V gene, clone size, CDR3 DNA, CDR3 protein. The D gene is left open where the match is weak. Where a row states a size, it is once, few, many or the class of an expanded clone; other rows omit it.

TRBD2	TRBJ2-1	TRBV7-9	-	TGTGCCAGCAGCCCCAACGGGGCGGGAGGAAGGAATGAGCAGTTCTTC	CASSPNGAGGRNEQFF
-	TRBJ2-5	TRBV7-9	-	TGTGCCAGCAGCTTACCGATCCCTCGTGAGACCCAGTACTTC	CASSLPIPRETQYF
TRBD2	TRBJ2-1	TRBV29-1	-	TGCAGCGTTGAAGAGGCAGCGGGAGGGTTCGGTGAGCAGTTCTTC	CSVEEAAGGFGEQFF
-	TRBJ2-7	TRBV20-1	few	TGCAGTGCTAGGTTCGGGGAGCAGTACTTC	CSARFGEQYF
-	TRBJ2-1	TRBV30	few	TGTGCCTGGAGTCAGTACAATGAGCAGTTCTTC	CAWSQYNEQFF
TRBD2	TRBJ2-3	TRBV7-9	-	TGTGCCAGCAGCCGACTAGCGGGCACAGATACGCAGTATTTT	CASSRLAGTDTQYF
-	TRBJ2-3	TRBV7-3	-	TGTGCCAGCAGCCCCCGTGGGGACGGCACAGATACGCAGTATTTT	CASSPRGDGTDTQYF
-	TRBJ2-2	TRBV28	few	TGTGCCAGCAGTTCGTCCGGACGGAGGATCACCGGGGAGCTGTTTTTT	CASSSSGRRITGELFF
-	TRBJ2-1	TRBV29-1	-	TGCAGCGTCGGCGATACGCAATCAACCTACAATGAGCAGTTCTTC	CSVGDTQSTYNEQFF
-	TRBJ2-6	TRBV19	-	TGTGCCAGTAGTATAGCCGGGGGCTCTGGGGCCAACGTCCTGACTTTC	CASSIAGGSGANVLTF
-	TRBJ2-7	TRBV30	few	TGTGCCTGGAGTGTCGAGGTGGGACCCAACGAGCAGTACTTC	CAWSVEVGPNEQYF
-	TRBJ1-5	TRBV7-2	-	TGTGCCAGCAGCTTAGGGCCTCGGCAGCCCCAGCATTTT	CASSLGPRQPQHF
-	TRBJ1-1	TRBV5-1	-	TGCGCCAGCAGCTTGGCCGCTGCGAACACTGAAGCTTTCTTT	CASSLAAANTEAFF
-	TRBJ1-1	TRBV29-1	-	TGCAGCGTTGAGGGACGGCTGAACACTGAAGCTTTCTTT	CSVEGRLNTEAFF
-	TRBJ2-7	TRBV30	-	TGTGCCTGGAGTGACACATACTACGAGCAGTACTTC	CAWSDTYYEQYF
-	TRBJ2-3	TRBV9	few	TGTGCCAGCAGCGTAGACCCCCGTAGGGATACGCAGTATTTT	CASSVDPRRDTQYF
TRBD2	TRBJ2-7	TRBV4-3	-	TGCGCCAGCAGCCAAGATCGGGTGGGAGGGCCGAGTAGAGAGCAGTACTTC	CASSQDRVGGPSREQYF
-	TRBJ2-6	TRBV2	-	TGTGCCAGCACCGGGTCTGGGGCCAACGTCCTGACTTTC	CASTGSGANVLTF
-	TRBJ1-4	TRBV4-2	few	TGTGCCAGCAGCCAAGTGGGGATTAGTGAAAAACTGTTTTTT	CASSQVGISEKLFF
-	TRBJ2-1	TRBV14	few	TGTGCCAGCAGCCAAGAAAAGGGGCGGTGGTACAATGAGCAGTTCTTC	CASSQEKGRWYNEQFF
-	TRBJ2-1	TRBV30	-	TGTGCCTGGAGTGTTTGGAGCGAGCAGTTCTTC	CAWSVWSEQFF
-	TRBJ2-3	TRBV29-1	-	TGCAGCGTTGACACAGGAGGCACAGATACGCAGTATTTT	CSVDTGGTDTQYF
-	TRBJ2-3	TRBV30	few	TGTGCCTGGAGTGTACTCCGCACAGATACGCAGTATTTT	CAWSVLRTDTQYF
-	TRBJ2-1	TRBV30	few	TGTGCCTGGAGTCGAGGGTGGGCCTACAATGAGCAGTTCTTC	CAWSRGWAYNEQFF
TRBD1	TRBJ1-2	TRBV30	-	TGTGCCTGGAGTGAGGACAGGGTCATCTATGGCTACACCTTC	CAWSEDRVIYGYTF
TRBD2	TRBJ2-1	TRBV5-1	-	TGCGCCAGCAGCCGTGACACTAGCGGGAGTGGTGAGCAGTTCTTC	CASSRDTSGSGEQFF
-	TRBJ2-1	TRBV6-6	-	TGTGCCAGCAGTTACTTCGGGACCGAGGCCTACAATGAGCAGTTCTTC	CASSYFGTEAYNEQFF
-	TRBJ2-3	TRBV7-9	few	TGTGCCAGCAGCGACCAGGCCACAGATACGCAGTATTTT	CASSDQATDTQYF